A selection of T cell receptor beta chains follows, all from one sample in a study of CD8 T cells in Susac syndrome. TCRdb independently ran MiXCR on the immunoSEQ multiplex PCR reads; one entry per CDR3 protein. The table includes about 180,000 distinct CDR3 sequences, around 94% detected once. The sequencing input was CD4+ T cells from PBMCs. These receptor sequences come from a human donor with Susac syndrome. CDR3s include the opening cysteine and the closing phenylalanine or tryptophan. Fields, in order: clone size, J gene, D gene, V gene, CDR3 protein, CDR3 DNA. D genes are given only for firm matches. Clone size is given for some rows only: seen once, a few or many times, or a class if the clone is expanded.

size: once
J: TRBJ1-2
D: TRBD1
V: TRBV3-1
CDR3: CASSRKGGNYGYTF
DNA: TGTGCCAGCAGCCGGAAAGGGGGCAACTATGGCTACACCTTC

size: -
J: TRBJ2-5
D: -
V: TRBV29-1
CDR3: CSVESGDWETQYF
DNA: TGCAGCGTTGAGTCGGGAGATTGGGAGACCCAGTACTTC

size: -
J: TRBJ1-5
D: -
V: TRBV7-8
CDR3: CASSSPDRYQPQHF
DNA: TGTGCCAGCAGCTCTCCAGACAGATATCAGCCCCAGCATTTT

size: -
J: TRBJ1-5
D: -
V: TRBV18
CDR3: CASSRRGQSNQPQHF
DNA: TGTGCCAGCTCACGGAGGGGCCAGAGCAATCAGCCCCAGCATTTT

size: -
J: TRBJ2-7
D: TRBD2
V: TRBV27
CDR3: CASSIKPGQRGVAYEQYF
DNA: TGTGCCAGCAGTATAAAACCCGGACAACGGGGGGTAGCCTACGAGCAGTACTTC

size: -
J: TRBJ1-4
D: TRBD1
V: TRBV30
CDR3: CAWNNRGNEKLFF
DNA: TGTGCCTGGAACAACAGGGGTAATGAAAAACTGTTTTTT

size: -
J: TRBJ2-5
D: TRBD2
V: TRBV29-1
CDR3: CSVVSSLAGGRMETQYF
DNA: TGCAGCGTTGTTTCCTCCCTAGCGGGGGGGCGTATGGAGACCCAGTACTTC

size: -
J: TRBJ1-5
D: -
V: TRBV19
CDR3: CARTRGGGNQPQHF
DNA: TGTGCCAGGACCCGGGGAGGGGGCAATCAGCCCCAGCATTTT

size: -
J: TRBJ2-4
D: TRBD1
V: TRBV2
CDR3: CASRPQGVKNIQYF
DNA: TGTGCCAGCAGGCCGCAGGGGGTCAAAAACATTCAGTACTTC

size: -
J: TRBJ1-2
D: -
V: TRBV6-1
CDR3: CASSEWSLYTF
DNA: TGTGCCAGCAGTGAATGGAGTCTTTACACCTTC

size: -
J: TRBJ2-7
D: -
V: TRBV5-4
CDR3: CASRVSGAQLSEYF
DNA: TGTGCCAGCAGAGTCTCCGGGGCGCAGCTAAGCGAGTACTTC

size: -
J: TRBJ2-7
D: -
V: TRBV6-5
CDR3: CASSYWGASYEQYF
DNA: TGTGCCAGCAGTTACTGGGGGGCTTCCTACGAGCAGTACTTC

size: -
J: TRBJ1-5
D: -
V: TRBV2
CDR3: CASSEALPSEPQHF
DNA: TGTGCCAGCAGTGAAGCGCTTCCTTCGGAGCCCCAGCATTTT

size: -
J: TRBJ1-3
D: -
V: TRBV7-9
CDR3: CASSLAGVNTIYF
DNA: TGTGCCAGCAGCTTAGCTGGGGTAAACACCATATATTTT

size: -
J: TRBJ2-7
D: -
V: TRBV29-1
CDR3: CSDPVGGAEQYF
DNA: TGCAGCGACCCAGTGGGGGGGGCCGAGCAGTACTTC

size: -
J: TRBJ1-1
D: -
V: TRBV5-1
CDR3: CASAVSGRTEAFF
DNA: TGCGCCAGCGCCGTATCAGGTCGCACTGAAGCTTTCTTT

size: -
J: TRBJ2-4
D: TRBD2
V: TRBV20-1
CDR3: CSAEGTSGWGDIQYF
DNA: TGCAGTGCCGAAGGGACTAGCGGGTGGGGGGACATTCAGTACTTC

size: -
J: TRBJ1-5
D: -
V: TRBV19
CDR3: CASTLGGARQPQHF
DNA: TGTGCCAGTACCCTGGGAGGGGCAAGGCAGCCCCAGCATTTT

size: -
J: TRBJ2-1
D: -
V: TRBV7-8
CDR3: CASSVRHLYNEQFF
DNA: TGTGCCAGCAGCGTACGACATCTCTACAATGAGCAGTTCTTC

size: -
J: TRBJ2-5
D: -
V: TRBV3-1
CDR3: CASSASWETQYF
DNA: TGTGCCAGCAGCGCCTCTTGGGAGACCCAGTACTTC

size: -
J: TRBJ1-2
D: -
V: TRBV13
CDR3: CASSPEGANYGYTF
DNA: TGTGCCAGCAGCCCCGAAGGGGCCAACTATGGCTACACCTTC

size: -
J: TRBJ2-1
D: -
V: TRBV7-3
CDR3: CASSLEAASYNEQFF
DNA: TGTGCCAGCAGCTTAGAAGCGGCGTCCTACAATGAGCAGTTCTTC

size: -
J: TRBJ2-1
D: TRBD1
V: TRBV20-1
CDR3: CSVAQGENEQFF
DNA: TGCAGTGTAGCGCAGGGGGAAAATGAGCAGTTCTTC

size: -
J: TRBJ2-2
D: TRBD1
V: TRBV12-3/TRBV12-4
CDR3: CASGYTGQGVRELFF
DNA: TGTGCCAGCGGTTACACGGGACAGGGTGTAAGGGAGCTGTTTTTT

size: -
J: TRBJ1-2
D: -
V: TRBV29-1
CDR3: CSALDQNYGYTF
DNA: TGCAGCGCCTTAGACCAAAACTATGGCTACACCTTC

size: -
J: TRBJ2-2
D: -
V: TRBV10-1
CDR3: CASSESPRLTGELFF
DNA: TGCGCCAGCAGTGAGTCCCCTAGACTCACCGGGGAGCTGTTTTTT

size: -
J: TRBJ2-1
D: -
V: TRBV5-4
CDR3: CASSLGRAFRGEQFF
DNA: TGTGCCAGCAGCTTGGGCAGGGCGTTTCGTGGTGAGCAGTTCTTC

size: -
J: TRBJ1-2
D: -
V: TRBV12-3/TRBV12-4
CDR3: CASSLGPGESYGYTF
DNA: TGTGCCAGCAGTTTAGGGCCAGGAGAATCCTATGGCTACACCTTC

size: -
J: TRBJ1-6
D: -
V: TRBV6-6
CDR3: CASNQGDSPLHF
DNA: TGTGCCAGCAACCAAGGGGATTCACCCCTCCACTTT

size: once
J: TRBJ2-3
D: TRBD2
V: TRBV10-3
CDR3: CAISDPLGSGGTLSTDTQYF
DNA: TGTGCCATCAGTGACCCCTTAGGAAGCGGGGGTACACTTAGCACAGATACGCAGTATTTT

size: -
J: TRBJ1-2
D: -
V: TRBV2
CDR3: CASSALDYGYTF
DNA: TGTGCCAGCAGTGCCTTAGACTATGGCTACACCTTC

size: -
J: TRBJ2-5
D: TRBD2
V: TRBV3-1
CDR3: CASSHGTSGGHGAQETQYF
DNA: TGTGCCAGCAGCCACGGTACTAGCGGGGGGCACGGAGCTCAAGAGACCCAGTACTTC

size: -
J: TRBJ1-4
D: -
V: TRBV2
CDR3: CASSPRGGHEKLFF
DNA: TGTGCCAGCAGCCCCAGGGGAGGGCATGAAAAACTGTTTTTT

size: -
J: TRBJ1-5
D: -
V: TRBV5-1
CDR3: CASSPGTLSNQPQHF
DNA: TGCGCCAGCTCTCCCGGGACACTTAGCAATCAGCCCCAGCATTTT

size: -
J: TRBJ2-3
D: TRBD1
V: TRBV7-2
CDR3: CASSGDRGDTQYF
DNA: TGTGCCAGCAGCGGAGACAGGGGAGATACGCAGTATTTT

size: -
J: TRBJ2-1
D: -
V: TRBV20-1
CDR3: CSARDQDSNEQFF
DNA: TGCAGTGCTAGAGATCAAGATAGCAATGAGCAGTTCTTC

size: -
J: TRBJ2-5
D: -
V: TRBV2
CDR3: CASSGALGAGETQYF
DNA: TGTGCCAGCAGCGGAGCGCTGGGGGCAGGGGAGACCCAGTACTTC

size: -
J: TRBJ2-3
D: TRBD2
V: TRBV7-9
CDR3: CASTVAGSLTDTQYF
DNA: TGTGCCAGCACCGTAGCGGGATCGCTCACAGATACGCAGTATTTT

size: -
J: TRBJ2-5
D: TRBD1
V: TRBV29-1
CDR3: CSVHRTTGGETQYF
DNA: TGCAGCGTTCACCGAACGACAGGGGGAGAGACCCAGTACTTC

size: -
J: TRBJ2-6
D: -
V: TRBV10-1
CDR3: CATSSGANVLTF
DNA: TGCGCCACCAGCTCTGGGGCCAACGTCCTGACTTTC

size: -
J: TRBJ2-3
D: -
V: TRBV5-1
CDR3: CASSLDGFSTDTQYF
DNA: TGCGCCAGCAGCTTGGACGGTTTTAGCACAGATACGCAGTATTTT

size: -
J: TRBJ2-7
D: TRBD1
V: TRBV4-3
CDR3: CASSHGTDSYEQYF
DNA: TGCGCCAGCAGCCATGGGACAGACTCCTACGAGCAGTACTTC

size: once
J: TRBJ2-1
D: TRBD1
V: TRBV6-2/TRBV6-3
CDR3: CASSRRTGDNEQFF
DNA: TGTGCCAGCAGCCGCCGGACAGGGGACAATGAGCAGTTCTTC

size: -
J: TRBJ1-1
D: -
V: TRBV5-1
CDR3: CASSFEGPSNTEAFF
DNA: TGCGCCAGCAGCTTCGAGGGGCCCTCGAACACTGAAGCTTTCTTT